This T cell receptor (beta chain) was found in a study of shared clonotypes between healthy human individuals. Using immunoSEQ multiplex PCR, the repertoire was profiled, and TCRdb retains in-frame clones only, with some absent. Here the sample spans about 2.1 million clones, around 95% being singletons. The CDR3 extends over 19 amino acids. The V and J ends lost 4 bases and 3 bases respectively, with 29 bases between them. Germline CDR1 reads SGHDT; CDR2 reads YYEEEE. The naive CD8 fraction comprised CD45RO-negative cells positively selected for CCR7 and excluded terminally differentiated effector memory CD45RA+ cells.

This receptor was identified in a man younger than 30 in good health. Some clones in this sample may be carry-over from other donors' samples. Specimen: naive CD8+ T cells from PBMCs. This chain joins TRBV5-6 and TRBJ2-7, with a weak D call TRBD1 (6 bases). The CDR3 nucleotides are TGTGCCAGCAGCCCCCGGGGTGAGGGGGTTTTCGAAAATTACTACGAGCAGTACTTC. Translation gives CASSPRGEGVFENYYEQYF.